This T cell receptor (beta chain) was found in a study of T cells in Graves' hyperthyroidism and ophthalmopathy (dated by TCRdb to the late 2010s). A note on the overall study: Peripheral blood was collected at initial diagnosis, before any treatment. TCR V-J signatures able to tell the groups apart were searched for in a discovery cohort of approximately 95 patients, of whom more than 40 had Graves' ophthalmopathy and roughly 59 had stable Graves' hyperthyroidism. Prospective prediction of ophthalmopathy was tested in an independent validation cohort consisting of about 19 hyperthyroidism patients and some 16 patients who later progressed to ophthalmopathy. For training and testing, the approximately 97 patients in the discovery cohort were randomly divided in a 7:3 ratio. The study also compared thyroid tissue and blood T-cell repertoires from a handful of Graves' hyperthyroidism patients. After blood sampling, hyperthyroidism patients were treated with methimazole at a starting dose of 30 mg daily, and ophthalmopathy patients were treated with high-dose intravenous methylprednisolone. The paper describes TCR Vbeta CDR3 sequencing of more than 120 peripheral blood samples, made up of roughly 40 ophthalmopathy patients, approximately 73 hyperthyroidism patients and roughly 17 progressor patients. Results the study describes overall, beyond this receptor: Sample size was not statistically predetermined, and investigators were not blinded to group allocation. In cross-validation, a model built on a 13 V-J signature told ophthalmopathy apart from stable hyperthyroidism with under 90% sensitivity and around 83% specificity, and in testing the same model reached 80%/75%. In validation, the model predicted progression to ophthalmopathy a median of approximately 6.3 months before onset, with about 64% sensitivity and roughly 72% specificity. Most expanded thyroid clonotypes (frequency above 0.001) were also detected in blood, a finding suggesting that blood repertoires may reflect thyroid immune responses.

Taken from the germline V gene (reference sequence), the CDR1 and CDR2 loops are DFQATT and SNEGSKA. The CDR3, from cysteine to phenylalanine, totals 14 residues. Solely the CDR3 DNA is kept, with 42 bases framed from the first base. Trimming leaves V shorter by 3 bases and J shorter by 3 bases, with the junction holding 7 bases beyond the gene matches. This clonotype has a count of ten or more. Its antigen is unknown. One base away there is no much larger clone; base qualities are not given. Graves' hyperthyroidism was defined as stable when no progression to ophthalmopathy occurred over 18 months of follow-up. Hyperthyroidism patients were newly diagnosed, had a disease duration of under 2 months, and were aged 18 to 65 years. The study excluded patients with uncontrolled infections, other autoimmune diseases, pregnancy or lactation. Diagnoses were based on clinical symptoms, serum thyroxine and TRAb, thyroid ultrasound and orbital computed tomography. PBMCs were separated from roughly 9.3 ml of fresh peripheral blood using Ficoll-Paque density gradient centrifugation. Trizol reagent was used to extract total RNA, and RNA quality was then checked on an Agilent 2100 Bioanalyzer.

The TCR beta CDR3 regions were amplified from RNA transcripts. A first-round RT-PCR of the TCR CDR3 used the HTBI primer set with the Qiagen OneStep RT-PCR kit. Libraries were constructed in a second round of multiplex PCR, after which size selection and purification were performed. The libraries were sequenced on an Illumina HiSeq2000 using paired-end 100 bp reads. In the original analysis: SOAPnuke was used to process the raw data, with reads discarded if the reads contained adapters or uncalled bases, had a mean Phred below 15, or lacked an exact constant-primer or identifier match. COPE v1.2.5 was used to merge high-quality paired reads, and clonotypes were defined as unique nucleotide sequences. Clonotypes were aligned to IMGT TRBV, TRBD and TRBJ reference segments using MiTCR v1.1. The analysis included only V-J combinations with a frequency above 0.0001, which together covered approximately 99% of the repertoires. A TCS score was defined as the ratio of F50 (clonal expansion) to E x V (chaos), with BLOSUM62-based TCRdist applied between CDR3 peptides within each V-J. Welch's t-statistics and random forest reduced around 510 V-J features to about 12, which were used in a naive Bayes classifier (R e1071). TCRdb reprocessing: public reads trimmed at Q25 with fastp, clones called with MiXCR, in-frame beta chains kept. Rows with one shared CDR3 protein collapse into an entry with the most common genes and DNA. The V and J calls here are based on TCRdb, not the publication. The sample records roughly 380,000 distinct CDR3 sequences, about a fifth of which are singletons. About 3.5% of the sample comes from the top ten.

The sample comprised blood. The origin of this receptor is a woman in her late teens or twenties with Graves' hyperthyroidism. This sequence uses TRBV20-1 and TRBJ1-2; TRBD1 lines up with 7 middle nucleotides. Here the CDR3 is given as CSASATRGDYGYTF. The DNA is TGCAGTGCTAGTGCTACCAGGGGGGACTATGGCTACACCTTC.